The 6 T cell receptor beta chains listed next were all sequenced from one sample in a study of TIL therapy for anti-PD-1-resistant metastatic lung cancer. This was the immunoSEQ v3 assay. Clones were sequenced by immunoSEQ multiplex PCR, and TCRdb holds only the in-frame ones, with some missing. The sample includes about 100,000 clones, under 70% of them seen just once. Time point in this sample: pre-treatment sample, taken before nivolumab and TIL therapy. Tumor tissue came from excised metastases, mostly pleural nodules or supraclavicular lymph nodes. Material: tumor tissue, obtained at baseline. These TCRs come from a person between 25 and 79 years old with non-small cell lung cancer.

The chain recombines TRBV23-1 with TRBJ1-5, with D tentatively TRBD1 (5 bases). TRBV23-1 is an ORF, with its function uncertain. V was shortened by 11 bases and J by 2 bases, with 22 bases between the two germline ends. The CDR3 is made up of 16 amino acids. The CDR3 nucleotides read TGCGCCCGGGGGGGACCTTATCTCTGGGGCAATCAGCCCCAGCATTTT. It yields the protein CARGGPYLWGNQPQHF.

This rearrangement joins TRBV28 to TRBJ2-3; 10 bases are shared with TRBD2. V trimming: 5 bases; J trimming: 6 bases; junction bases outside the gene matches: 8. Germline CDR1 MDHEN, CDR2 SYDVKM. The length of the CDR3 is 15 residues. This chain's CDR3 is CASSVLAGEEDTQYF. The DNA of the CDR3 is TGTGCCAGCAGTGTCCTAGCGGGAGAGGAGGATACGCAGTATTTT.

The J gene is TRBJ2-2, the V gene TRBV28; 11 positions agree with TRBD2. V gave up 8 bases and J gave up 4 bases; unmatched junction bases: 18. This CDR3 region has 19 residues. Germline V lookup: CDR1 MDHEN, CDR2 SYDVKM. CDR3 in amino acids: CASHSLLLAGERITGELFF. The CDR3, as DNA: TGTGCCAGCCACAGTTTACTACTAGCGGGAGAACGAATCACCGGGGAGCTGTTTTTT.

The CDR3 bases are TGTGCCAGCAGCTCCGGGGTAGGTGTGTATGAGCAGTTCTTC. As protein: CASSSGVGVYEQFF. The J gene is TRBJ2-1, the V gene TRBV7-9, with D tentatively TRBD2 (5 bases). V lost 4 bases and J lost 8, with 15 bases in between. Germline CDR1 reads SEHNR; CDR2 reads FQNEAQ (reference sequence). This CDR3 is 14 amino acids long.

This clone was observed a handful of times. The same CDR3 can be traced to other DNA sequences in this sample. The J gene is TRBJ2-2, the V gene TRBV9; 7 bases match TRBD1. The CDR3 spans 16 residues. Germline assignment: CDR1 SGDLS and CDR2 YYNGEE. J lost 2 bases, V lost 0 bases, and 4 bases had no gene match. The CDR3 protein is CASSVAGTANTGELFF. CDR3 in DNA: TGTGCCAGCAGCGTAGCTGGGACAGCAAACACCGGGGAGCTGTTTTTT. Full variable domain (remainder filled in from reference TRBV9 and TRBJ2-2): DSGVTQTPKHLITATGQRVTLRCSPRSGDLSVYWYQQSLDQGLQFLIQYYNGEERAKGNILERFSAQQFPDLHSELNLSSLELGDSALYFCASSVAGTANTGELFFGEGSRLTVL.

The chain couples TRBV30 to TRBJ1-6; TRBD1 matches at 9 bases. The junction had 1 base not matched to a gene; V was cut back by 6 bases and J by 4 bases. Germline V gene sequence: CDR1 GTSNPN, CDR2 SVGIG (reference sequence). The CDR3 loop spans 13 amino acids. The CDR3 DNA sequence: TGTGCCTGCGGGACAGGGTATAATTCACCCCTCCACTTT. This translates into CACGTGYNSPLHF.